Below, 22 T cell receptor beta chains from the same sample are listed, as sequenced in a study of T cell clonotyping in hematopoietic cell transplantation. Time point noted: recipient sample about 28 days before transplant, after cytoreduction. Using immunoSEQ multiplex PCR, the repertoire was profiled, and TCRdb retains in-frame clones only, with some absent. The repertoire holds about 41,000 clones, with roughly 80% as singletons. Source: peripheral blood mononuclear cells, taken before stem cell transplant. The receptors come from a man aged 55 to 70 with myelodysplastic syndrome. Some clones in this sample may be carry-over from other donors' samples.

This chain uses TRBV6-5 with TRBJ2-7; D not resolved. V shed 5 bases and J shed 5 bases, with 10 bases lying between them. The V gene's germline CDR1 is MNHEY and CDR2 SVGAGI. The CDR3 contains 12 residues. The CDR3 loop is CASSNPTHEQYF. The CDR3 DNA is TGTGCCAGCAGTAACCCGACCCACGAGCAGTACTTC.

The chain links TRBV5-8 to TRBJ1-2, with TRBD1 matching over 11 bases. With 6 bases clipped from V and 2 bases from J, the junction kept 12 bases outside the gene matches. The CDR3 is 17 residues long. Germline loops: CDR1 SGHTS, CDR2 YDEGEE. The CDR3 coding sequence is TGTGCCAGCACCCGAAGAGGACAGGGGGCGTCCAACTATGGCTACACCTTC. This translates into CASTRRGQGASNYGYTF.

The chain joins TRBV7-2 to TRBJ1-1; D unclear. CDR1 SGHTA and CDR2 FQGNSA come from the germline V gene. Trimming took 5 bases from V and 0 from J, leaving 7 bases between them. The CDR3 length is 13 residues. The CDR3 region has the DNA TGTGCCAGCAGCAACATGATGAACACTGAAGCTTTCTTT. Protein: CASSNMMNTEAFF. Using reference TRBV7-2 and TRBJ1-1 for the parts outside the CDR3, the full variable domain is GAGVSQSPSNKVTEKGKDVELRCDPISGHTALYWYRQSLGQGLEFLIYFQGNSAPDKSGLPSDRFSAERTGGSVSTLTIQRTQQEDSAVYLCASSNMMNTEAFFGQGTRLTVV.

V is TRBV11-3 and J is TRBJ2-5, with D unclear. The V gene lost 0 bases and the J gene lost 2 bases, with 4 bases spanning the gap. The CDR3 has 13 residues. Per the germline V gene, CDR1 is SGHNT and CDR2 is YENEEA. DNA for the CDR3: TGTGCCAGCAGCTTAGATTTTCAAGAGACCCAGTACTTC. This encodes CASSLDFQETQYF. Drawing the rest from reference TRBV11-3 and TRBJ2-5, the complete variable domain is EAGVVQSPRYKIIEKKQPVAFWCNPISGHNTLYWYLQNLGQGPELLIRYENEEAVDDSQLPKDRFSAERLKGVDSTLKIQPAELGDSAVYLCASSLDFQETQYFGPGTRLLVL.

The chain carries TRBV4-2 and TRBJ2-2; D may be TRBD1 (6 bases). The germline gives CDR1 LGHNA, CDR2 YNFKEQ. The CDR3 is 18 amino acids. The ends were cut back, 0 bases at V and 1 base at J, with 15 bases in the middle. The CDR3 region has the DNA TGTGCCAGCAGCCAAGAGGCACAAGGCAGGGGGAACACCGGGGAGCTGTTTTTT. It yields the protein CASSQEAQGRGNTGELFF.

The chain has TRBV6-5 and TRBJ2-3, with 8 nucleotides matching TRBD2. The CDR3 totals 15 residues. J gave up 5 bases and V 6 bases, and 10 bases lay outside the gene matches. Germline V gives CDR1 MNHEY, CDR2 SVGAGI. The CDR3 DNA sequence: TGTGCCAGCAGGAATAGCGGGGCCGGGATAGATACGCAGTATTTT. Protein: CASRNSGAGIDTQYF.

The chain has TRBV14 and TRBJ2-5, with D possibly being TRBD1 or TRBD2 (6 bases each). This CDR3 spans 15 amino acids. Per the germline V gene, CDR1 is SGHDN and CDR2 is FVKESK. The V gene lost 0 bases and the J gene lost 5 bases, with 13 bases spanning the gap. CDR3 sequence: CASSQDLGGGETQYF. The CDR3 nucleotides are TGTGCCAGCAGCCAAGATTTGGGGGGCGGTGAGACCCAGTACTTC.

The V gene is TRBV2, the J gene TRBJ2-1; TRBD2 agrees at 13 bases. Looked up from germline, CDR1 is SNHLY and CDR2 is FYNNEI. The ends lost 5 bases at V and 4 bases at J; junction bases unmatched: 2. The CDR3 has 15 amino acids. Written as DNA, the CDR3 is TGTGCCAGCAGTTTGGGACTAGCGGGATACAATGAGCAGTTCTTC. Residues: CASSLGLAGYNEQFF.

This clone was seen a few times. The chain couples TRBV7-3 to TRBJ1-1, with D perhaps matching TRBD1 (5 bases). This CDR3 comprises 14 residues. Germline lookup yields CDR1 SGHTA and CDR2 FQGTGA. Trimming pared 5 bases from V and 5 bases from J, leaving 15 bases between. In nucleotides, the CDR3 is TGTGCCAGCAGCCCGGGGCTGTTGGGGACTGAAGCTTTCTTT. Its protein is CASSPGLLGTEAFF.

This clone is a singleton in its sample. The chain has TRBV25-1 and TRBJ2-3; 8 bases fit TRBD1. Germline V gene lookup returns CDR1 MGHDK and CDR2 SYGVNS. Trimming took 8 bases from V and 0 from J; bases not matched to a gene: 4. This CDR3 region has 14 residues. The CDR3 sequence: CASGQGTSTDTQYF. The DNA of the CDR3 is TGTGCCAGCGGACAGGGCACTAGCACAGATACGCAGTATTTT.

This clone was seen a handful of times. V usage is TRBV6-6 and J usage is TRBJ1-1; 8 positions agree with TRBD1. CDR3 size: 13 residues. From germline, CDR1 is MNHNY and CDR2 SVGAGI (reference sequence). Unmatched junction bases numbered 2, after V lost 7 bases and J lost 1 base. In nucleotides, the CDR3 is TGTGCCAGCAATGGACAGGGGAACACTGAAGCTTTCTTT. It specifies CASNGQGNTEAFF.

This clone has just a few counts. J is TRBJ1-2 and V is TRBV5-6, with TRBD1 as a possible D gene (5 bases). Germline-derived CDR1 and CDR2 are SGHDT and YYEEEE. The length of the CDR3 is 13 residues. The ends were cut back, 1 base at V and 8 bases at J, with 12 bases in the middle. Written as DNA, the CDR3 is TGTGCCAGCAGCTTGATGGAGGGGTTCGGCTACACCTTC. It is translated as CASSLMEGFGYTF.

This chain joins TRBV10-3 and TRBJ2-2; 8 nucleotides agree with TRBD2. J lost 6 bases, V lost 0 bases, and 3 bases had no gene match. CDR3 size: 15 residues. From germline, CDR1 is ENHRY and CDR2 SYGVKD. CDR3 in amino acids: CAISESRGGPGELFF. The CDR3 bases are TGTGCCATCAGTGAGTCACGGGGGGGACCCGGGGAGCTGTTTTTT.

The rearrangement joins TRBV28 to TRBJ2-7; 8 positions agree with TRBD1. CDR1 MDHEN and CDR2 SYDVKM come from the germline V gene. The CDR3 is 15 amino acids. The trim removed 4 bases at V and 1 base at J, leaving 6 bases unmatched. CDR3 coding DNA: TGTGCCAGCAGTTCCGTGGACAGGGAGTCCTACGAGCAGTACTTC. It codes for CASSSVDRESYEQYF.

This chain uses TRBV6-5 with TRBJ1-1, with 7 bases matching TRBD1. The germline CDR1 and CDR2 sequences are MNHEY and SVGAGI. CDR3 size: 13 residues. V was clipped by 6 bases and J by 1 base; unmatched bases: 2. CDR3 nucleotides: TGTGCCAGCAGACCAGGGGGGAACACTGAAGCTTTCTTT. It yields the protein CASRPGGNTEAFF.

The gene calls are TRBV7-9 and TRBJ1-2, with no clear D. Germline V CDR1 and CDR2: SEHNR, FQNEAQ (reference sequence). This CDR3 has 13 residues. Trimming removed 5 bases at V and 8 bases at J, with 15 bases between. The CDR3 protein is CASSPAGFGGYTF. CDR3 in DNA: TGTGCCAGCAGCCCGGCGGGATTTGGGGGCTACACCTTC.

This chain joins TRBV28 and TRBJ2-2; 8 bases map to TRBD1. J was trimmed by 3 bases and V by 3 bases; bases with no gene match: 6. CDR1 and CDR2 (germline): MDHEN, SYDVKM. CDR3 size: 16 residues. The chain's CDR3 is CASSFPGQADTGELFF. DNA of the CDR3: TGTGCCAGCAGTTTCCCGGGACAGGCGGACACCGGGGAGCTGTTTTTT. Supplemented by reference TRBV28 and TRBJ2-2, the full variable domain reads DVKVTQSSRYLVKRTGEKVFLECVQDMDHENMFWYRQDPGLGLRLIYFSYDVKMKEKGDIPEGYSVSREKKERFSLILESASTNQTSMYLCASSFPGQADTGELFFGEGSRLTVL.

V and J are TRBV5-1 and TRBJ1-3, with no clear D. This CDR3 region has 15 residues. Trimming left V 3 bases short and J 2 bases short, with 12 bases between. Germline CDR1 reads SGHRS; CDR2 reads YFSETQ. In DNA, the CDR3 is TGCGCCAGCAGCTCCTCGGGCCAAACTGGAAACACCATATATTTT. As protein: CASSSSGQTGNTIYF.

The CDR3 nucleotides are TGTGCCAGCAGTGGGGACAAAAATCAGCCCCAGCATTTT. It translates to CASSGDKNQPQHF. J is TRBJ1-5 and V is TRBV6-1; a possible D gene is TRBD1 (6 bases). There are 13 residues in the CDR3. V was shortened by 4 bases and J by 4 bases, with 8 bases between the two germline ends. Germline V CDR1 and CDR2: MNHNS, SASEGT.

The CDR3 bases are TGTGCCAGCAGCTCCGGACGTATCTACGAGCAGTACTTC. Protein product: CASSSGRIYEQYF. The rearrangement links TRBV7-9 to TRBJ2-7; no clear D gene. Germline V gene sequence: CDR1 SEHNR, CDR2 FQNEAQ (reference sequence). The CDR3 extends over 13 amino acids. The germline V and J ends were trimmed by 4 bases and 3 bases, with 10 bases remaining between them.

The V and J genes are TRBV7-2 and TRBJ2-6; 11 nucleotides line up with TRBD2. Germline V lookup: CDR1 SGHTA, CDR2 FQGNSA. This CDR3 has 18 residues. V was pared by 3 bases and J by 4 bases, with 8 bases of the junction left unmatched. The CDR3 nucleotides read TGTGCCAGCAGCTTCACTAGCGGGGGCCCGGGGGGGGCCAACGTCCTGACTTTC. Translating gives CASSFTSGGPGGANVLTF. The full variable domain, completed using reference TRBV7-2 and TRBJ2-6, is GAGVSQSPSNKVTEKGKDVELRCDPISGHTALYWYRQSLGQGLEFLIYFQGNSAPDKSGLPSDRFSAERTGGSVSTLTIQRTQQEDSAVYLCASSFTSGGPGGANVLTFGAGSRLTVL.

A few counts support this clone. The J gene is TRBJ2-7, the V gene TRBV18; no firm D call. This CDR3 has 14 amino acids. Germline V gives CDR1 KGHSH, CDR2 LQKENI. Trimming shortened V by 6 bases and J by 10 bases, and 22 bases separated the two germline ends. CDR3 region: CASSPLLGPEEQYF. The CDR3 nucleotides are TGTGCCAGCTCCCCCCTGTTAGGGCCAGAAGAACAGTACTTC.